What follows are 22 T cell receptor beta chains derived from one specimen sequenced in a study of T cells in Graves' hyperthyroidism and ophthalmopathy (dated by TCRdb to about 2019). The library was generated by multiplex PCR. TCRdb lists the instrument as Illumina HiSeq 2000. Amplification of TCR beta CDR3 regions was carried out from RNA transcripts. For the first round of RT-PCR on the TCR CDR3, the HTBI primer set was used together with the Qiagen OneStep RT-PCR kit. Clones were called with MiXCR by TCRdb after fastp trimmed the public reads at Q25, and only in-frame beta chains were retained. CDR3 protein duplicates are merged, each entry listing the most common genes and DNA. This sample has 450,000 to 700,000 distinct CDR3 sequences in its table, and more than 45% of those were observed once. Approximately 8.4% of the sample belongs to the ten largest clones. Sequenced material: peripheral blood or thyroid tissue (not recorded which). The receptors here all came from a woman aged 18-30 years with Graves' hyperthyroidism.

V and J are TRBV24-1 and TRBJ1-1; the D is unclear. Trimming shortened V by 0 bases and J by 2 bases, and 18 bases separated the two germline ends. The CDR3 has 18 amino acids. Looked up from germline, CDR1 is KGHDR and CDR2 is SFDVKD. CDR3 in amino acids: CATSDLIEGFPGNTEAFF. The CDR3 bases are TGTGCCACCAGTGATTTGATAGAGGGATTTCCTGGAAACACTGAAGCTTTCTTT.

This chain links TRBV2 with TRBJ2-3; no definite D call. V dropped 11 bases and J dropped 6 bases, with 3 bases sitting between them. The CDR3 contains 8 residues. Germline loops: CDR1 SNHLY, CDR2 FYNNEI. CDR3 sequence: CALDTQYF. The CDR3 nucleotides are TGTGCCCTCGATACGCAGTATTTT.

The genes are TRBV20-1 and TRBJ1-1, with unresolved D. The CDR3 totals 11 residues. V gave up 7 bases and J gave up 10 bases, with 16 bases separating them. Germline CDR1 is DFQATT and CDR2 is SNEGSKA (reference sequence). CDR3 bases: TGCAGTGGCGAGGCGGGCCTTGGAGCTTTCTTT. Translating gives CSGEAGLGAFF.

V gene TRBV29-1 combines with J gene TRBJ1-1, with 9 bases lining up with TRBD1. CDR3 length: 14 amino acids. V trimming: 6 bases; J trimming: 3 bases; junction bases outside the gene matches: 8. Germline V gene data show CDR1 as SQVTM and CDR2 as ANQGSEA. The CDR3 coding sequence is TGCAGCGTGGGACAGGGTGGGGACTACACTGAAGCTTTCTTT. Translated, it gives CSVGQGGDYTEAFF.

This clonotype was picked up a small number of times. Since a much larger clone is just one base distant, this may be a read error. Written as DNA, the CDR3 is TGCAGTGCTAGTCGCGAACCGGGACTATCGCCCTACGAGCAGTACTTC. Protein sequence: CSASREPGLSPYEQYF. This chain connects TRBV20-1 to TRBJ2-7; 7 bases align to TRBD2. The V gene end was trimmed by 3 bases and the J gene end by 2 bases; junction bases not matched to a gene: 13. The CDR3 covers 16 residues. Germline CDR1 DFQATT, CDR2 SNEGSKA (reference sequence).

This clonotype has more than one count but fewer than ten. The gene calls are TRBV10-3 and TRBJ2-1; TRBD2 matches at 8 bases. CDR3 length equals 15 residues. V trimming: 5 bases; J trimming: 3 bases; junction bases outside the gene matches: 6. Looked up from germline, CDR1 is ENHRY and CDR2 is SYGVKD. CDR3 in DNA: TGTGCCATCAGTAGTAGCGGGGCAAGCTACAATGAGCAGTTCTTC. Amino acids: CAISSSGASYNEQFF.

Concerning this clonotype: The conserved final phenylalanine or tryptophan is absent from the CDR3, which likely points to a read error. It is unclear where the CDR3 begins or ends on the DNA, so no DNA is shown, and the CDR3 is as TCRdb lists it. J is TRBJ2-2 and V is TRBV20-1; the table's D call of TRBD2 was not tested on the DNA. The CDR3 spans 15 residues, counting both ends. Looked up from germline, CDR1 is DFQATT and CDR2 is SNEGSKA (reference sequence). This CDR3 reads CSAPTTRGITGELSL.

The gene calls are TRBV24-1 and TRBJ1-5; D gene uncertain. CDR1 and CDR2 (germline): KGHDR, SFDVKD. Trimming removed 4 bases at V and 7 bases at J, with 16 bases between. CDR3 length: 15 residues. The CDR3 region is CATSEQKREAQPQHF. In DNA form, the CDR3 reads TGTGCCACCAGTGAGCAGAAGCGGGAGGCGCAGCCCCAGCATTTT.

This chain connects TRBV7-9 to TRBJ2-7; 7 nucleotides match TRBD1. Germline V gene lookup returns CDR1 SEHNR and CDR2 FQNEAQ (reference sequence). Unmatched junction bases numbered 17, after V lost 5 bases and J lost 7 bases. There are 16 residues in the CDR3. CDR3 sequence: CASSAATGPKYIEQYF. CDR3 in DNA: TGTGCCAGCAGCGCCGCGACAGGGCCCAAGTACATTGAGCAGTACTTC.

In DNA form, the CDR3 reads TGTGCCAGCAGCGGCCGGGCAACTAATGAAAAACTGTTTTTT. This sequence encodes CASSGRATNEKLFF. The chain is built from TRBV7-9 and TRBJ1-4; D call uncertain. Germline CDR1 reads SEHNR; CDR2 reads FQNEAQ (reference sequence). V gave up 5 bases and J gave up 0 bases, with 7 bases separating them. The CDR3 consists of 14 residues.

The gene calls are TRBV12-3 or TRBV12-4 and TRBJ1-5, with 11 positions matching TRBD1. CDR3 size: 15 residues. The CDR3 DNA sequence: TGTGCTAGTGGTTTGGCGGGACAGGGGGGGCAGCCCCAGCATTTT. Its translation: CASGLAGQGGQPQHF.

The gene calls are TRBV7-6 and TRBJ2-5; 7 bases are shared with TRBD1. Germline trimming cut 6 bases from V and 3 bases from J; bases unmatched to any gene: 10. Germline CDR1 and CDR2: SGHVS and FNYEAQ. The CDR3 covers 15 residues. CDR3 in DNA: TGTGCCAGCAGTTCCCAGGACAGGTTGGAAGAGACCCAGTACTTC. It yields the protein CASSSQDRLEETQYF. The full variable domain, in which reference TRBV7-6 and TRBJ2-5 provide the parts outside the CDR3, is GAGVSQSPRYKVTKRGQDVALRCDPISGHVSLYWYRQALGQGPEFLTYFNYEAQQDKSGLPNDRFSAERPEGSISTLTIQRTEQRDSAMYRCASSSQDRLEETQYFGPGTRLLVL.

A single count supports this clonotype. J is TRBJ1-6 and V is TRBV2, with D unresolved. Germline CDR1 is SNHLY and CDR2 is FYNNEI. V gave up 4 bases and J gave up 10 bases, with 14 bases separating them. The CDR3 loop spans 14 amino acids. The CDR3 DNA reads TGTGCCAGCAGTGCGGGCCGTAAAGGGTCACCCCTCCACTTT. Translation gives CASSAGRKGSPLHF. The whole variable domain, remainder taken from reference TRBV2 and TRBJ1-6, is EPEVTQTPSHQVTQMGQEVILRCVPISNHLYFYWYRQILGQKVEFLVSFYNNEISEKSEIFDDQFSVERPDGSNFTLKIRSTKLEDSAMYFCASSAGRKGSPLHFGNGTRLTVT.

V and J are TRBV7-6 and TRBJ1-4, with D possibly being TRBD1 (5 bases). With 1 base removed from V and 6 bases from J, the gap between germline ends came to 9 bases. CDR3 length: 14 residues. CDR1 and CDR2 from the germline V gene are SGHVS and FNYEAQ. CDR3 in amino acids: CASSLEGADEKLFF. CDR3 DNA: TGTGCCAGCAGCTTAGAAGGGGCAGATGAAAAACTGTTTTTT.

This clonotype has a handful of counts. This chain uses TRBV6-1 with TRBJ2-7; no firm D call. V was shortened by 4 bases and J by 3 bases, with 19 bases between the two germline ends. The germline V gene encodes CDR1 MNHNS and CDR2 SASEGT. The CDR3 is made up of 16 amino acids. The DNA for the CDR3 is TGTGCCAGCAGTGGCCGCGGCCGGACGGATTTCTACGAGCAGTACTTC. Protein sequence: CASSGRGRTDFYEQYF.

This clonotype was observed many times. The V and J genes are TRBV10-3 and TRBJ1-2, with 12 nucleotides matching TRBD1. CDR3 length equals 15 residues. Germline CDR1 ENHRY, CDR2 SYGVKD. Unmatched junction bases numbered 6, after V lost 6 bases and J lost 4 bases. CDR3 in amino acids: CAISPGQGAGYGYTF. CDR3 DNA: TGTGCCATCAGCCCGGGACAGGGGGCGGGCTATGGCTACACCTTC.

This clonotype was picked up a small number of times. The rearrangement uses TRBV2 and TRBJ2-7; 11 bases match TRBD2. CDR1 is SNHLY, CDR2 FYNNEI, per germline. CDR3 size: 15 residues. The V and J ends lost 3 bases and 7 bases, in that order; junction bases with no gene match: 8. The CDR3 sequence: CASSDGLAGGGEQYF. The CDR3 DNA is TGTGCCAGCAGTGACGGTCTAGCGGGAGGCGGTGAGCAGTACTTC.

This chain connects TRBV29-1 to TRBJ1-5; 7 bases map to TRBD1. The germline CDR1 and CDR2 sequences are SQVTM and ANQGSEA. The V and J ends lost 8 bases and 6 bases, in that order; junction bases with no gene match: 13. The CDR3 has 14 residues. CDR3 sequence reads: CSLEPGGGSQPQHF. The CDR3 nucleotides are TGCAGCTTAGAACCAGGGGGTGGGAGTCAGCCCCAGCATTTT.

This chain connects TRBV20-1 to TRBJ2-7; 7 bases line up with TRBD2. The CDR3 sequence is 13 residues long. Trimming at V came to 4 bases and at J to 7 bases, leaving 10 bases not matched to a gene. The germline CDR1 and CDR2 sequences are DFQATT and SNEGSKA (reference sequence). Here the CDR3 reads CSAMLAEYNEQYF. In DNA form, the CDR3 reads TGCAGTGCTATGCTAGCGGAGTACAATGAGCAGTACTTC.

This rearrangement joins TRBV12-3 or TRBV12-4 to TRBJ1-4, with unresolved D. The CDR3 has 13 amino acids. V dropped 6 bases and J dropped 6 bases, with 11 bases sitting between them. In DNA form, the CDR3 reads TGTGCCAGCAGGCCCGGGTCGGATGAAAAACTGTTTTTT. As protein: CASRPGSDEKLFF.

The chain links TRBV9 to TRBJ2-7, with 10 bases identical to TRBD1. The CDR3 has 14 amino acids. CDR1 is SGDLS and CDR2 is YYNGEE in the germline V gene. The trim removed 4 bases at V and 7 bases at J, leaving 8 bases unmatched. CDR3 amino acids: CASSLGTGADEQYF. CDR3 coding DNA: TGTGCCAGCAGCTTGGGGACAGGGGCTGATGAGCAGTACTTC.

Points on this clonotype: A much larger clone lies a single base off, so this may be a read error. The chain employs TRBV6-6 and TRBJ2-7, with 7 positions matching TRBD2. The CDR3 is 14 amino acids. In germline, CDR1 is MNHNY, CDR2 SVGAGI (reference sequence). The chain's CDR3 is CANSLLAPTYEQYF. As DNA, the CDR3 is TGTGCCAACAGTTTACTAGCGCCTACCTACGAGCAGTACTTC.